This is a list of T cell receptor beta chains from one sample in a study of cytomegalovirus exposure and HLA in healthy donors. This table comes from immunoSEQ multiplex PCR, and its TCRdb copy is limited to in-frame clones, with some not included. The repertoire has some 170,000 clones, 65% to 75% of them found once; the top ten carry 2% to 3%. The source material was PBMCs. These receptors all stem from a human donor in good health. CDR3s include the opening cysteine and the closing phenylalanine or tryptophan. D genes are given only for firm matches. Only part of the rows carry a size: once, few, many, or a class if the clone is expanded.

CDR3aa | CDR3nt | d_gene | v_gene | abundance | j_gene
CASSFPGESYEQYF | TGTGCCAGCAGCTTTCCAGGGGAATCCTACGAGCAGTACTTC | NA | TRBV5-6 | NA | TRBJ2-7
CASSLLAGETQYF | TGTGCCAGCAGTTTACTGGCCGGGGAGACCCAGTACTTC | NA | TRBV27 | NA | TRBJ2-5
CASSLPTSGGETQYF | TGCGCCAGCAGCTTACCGACTAGCGGGGGGGAGACCCAGTACTTC | TRBD2 | TRBV5-1 | NA | TRBJ2-5
CASSQEVRRRNTIYF | TGTGCCAGCAGCCAAGAGGTGAGGAGGAGAAACACCATATATTTT | NA | TRBV14 | NA | TRBJ1-3
CAISTGTDTGELFF | TGTGCCATCAGTACCGGGACAGACACCGGGGAGCTGTTTTTT | TRBD1 | TRBV10-3 | NA | TRBJ2-2
CASSLGRVGETQYF | TGTGCCAGCAGCTTGGGCAGGGTGGGAGAGACCCAGTACTTC | NA | TRBV7-9 | NA | TRBJ2-5
CASSQAGQGITEAFF | TGCGCCAGCAGCCAAGCCGGACAGGGTATCACTGAAGCTTTCTTT | TRBD1 | TRBV4-3 | NA | TRBJ1-1
CASRATGEDQPQHF | TGTGCCAGCAGGGCGACAGGGGAAGATCAGCCCCAGCATTTT | TRBD1 | TRBV6-6 | NA | TRBJ1-5
CASSRGGRGSNEQFF | TGTGCCAGCAGCCGGGGGGGGCGGGGAAGCAATGAGCAGTTCTTC | TRBD2 | TRBV7-6 | NA | TRBJ2-1
CASTNFGGKGGYTF | TGTGCCAGCACCAACTTCGGGGGGAAGGGAGGCTACACCTTC | NA | TRBV6-5 | few | TRBJ1-2
CASSDGGGRRRILSPLHF | TGTGCCAGCAGTGACGGGGGGGGCAGAAGACGCATTTTGTCACCCCTCCACTTT | NA | TRBV6-4 | NA | TRBJ1-6
CASSPTGHRNTEAFF | TGTGCCAGCAGCCCAACGGGACACCGGAACACTGAAGCTTTCTTT | NA | TRBV6-1 | few | TRBJ1-1
CASRPGLGGTETQYF | TGTGCCAGCAGACCCGGACTAGGTGGGACGGAGACCCAGTACTTC | TRBD2 | TRBV2 | NA | TRBJ2-5
CASSPETGWQQYF | TGTGCCAGCTCACCTGAGACAGGGTGGCAGCAGTACTTC | TRBD1 | TRBV18 | NA | TRBJ2-7
CASSWYRDSSEAFF | TGTGCCAGCAGCTGGTACAGGGATTCGAGTGAAGCTTTCTTT | NA | TRBV5-8 | few | TRBJ1-1
CASSPLGQGLVSSGNTIYF | TGCGCCAGCAGCCCACTTGGACAGGGATTAGTCAGCTCTGGAAACACCATATATTTT | TRBD1 | TRBV4-1 | once | TRBJ1-3
CASSVVSGEQFF | TGTGCCAGCAGCGTAGTTTCAGGTGAGCAGTTCTTC | NA | TRBV9 | NA | TRBJ2-1